The 9 T cell receptor beta chains below were found in one sample sequenced in a study of tumor-infiltrating lymphocytes in primary liver carcinoma. Co-extraction yielded RNA and DNA from around 20-30 mg of unsorted bulk tissue. The researchers produced TCR beta cDNA from roughly 550 ng total RNA with a constant-region primer. Libraries of TCR beta came from three nested multiplex PCR rounds with slightly modified ARM-PCR. TRBV1-TRBV30 forward and Cbeta reverse primers drove the first two roughly 10-cycle rounds. One entry per CDR3 protein results from TCRdb running MiXCR on the multiplex PCR reads. This table holds roughly 57,000 distinct CDR3 sequences, less than 85% found once. Sequenced: liver tumor tissue from sampling region 2. Noted subset: tumor region T2, inferior pole. These receptors were collected from a man in his forties or fifties with primary liver carcinoma and hepatitis B virus infection.

Regarding this clonotype: Germline is not matched at one junction end, which may reflect a read error. The rearrangement joins TRBV4-1 to TRBJ2-3, with D unclear. Per germline, CDR1 MGHRA and CDR2 YSYEKL. This CDR3 comprises 17 residues. The CDR3 is CVSSHPPGTPLQDTQYF. CDR3 sequence (DNA): TGCGTCAGCAGCCACCCCCCTGGAACACCCCTTCAAGATACGCAGTATTTT.

On this clonotype itself: Without the conserved terminal phenylalanine or tryptophan, this CDR3 likely stems from a read error. The genes are TRBV6-2 or TRBV6-3 and TRBJ2-7, with D uncertain. CDR3 size: 12 residues. Germline assignment: CDR1 MNHEY and CDR2 SVGEGT. CDR3 bases: TGTACCAGCAGTTACTCCTTCTACGAGCAGTACCTC. The encoded protein is CTSSYSFYEQYL.

This clonotype was found many times. Its ends do not fully match the called genes, so a read error is possible. The J gene is TRBJ2-7, the V gene TRBV4-3; possibly TRBD2 for D (7 bases). Germline CDR1 reads LGHNA; CDR2 reads YSLEER. This CDR3 contains 12 residues. The CDR3 here is CVSSQGGGEQYF. DNA of the CDR3: TGCGTCAGCAGCCAGGGAGGGGGAGAGCAGTACTTC.

The V call is TRBV30, the J call TRBJ2-7; a possible D gene is TRBD2 (5 bases). The CDR3 sequence is 15 residues long. V lost 0 bases and J lost 10, with 22 bases in between. Germline V CDR1 and CDR2: GTSNPN, SVGIG (reference sequence). CDR3 DNA sequence: TGTGCCTGGAGTGTCGGTGGGAGCTCGGTCTACGTACAGTACTTC. As protein: CAWSVGGSSVYVQYF.

For this clonotype: A much larger clone sits a single nucleotide away, making a read error possible. CDR3 protein: CTSSLEPGGGYEQYF. As DNA, the CDR3 is TGCACCAGCAGCTTGGAACCAGGGGGCGGCTACGAGCAGTACTTC. This chain uses TRBV5-1 with TRBJ2-7; 8 positions agree with TRBD1. Germline loops: CDR1 SGHRS, CDR2 YFSETQ. The CDR3 sequence is 15 residues long.

Concerning this clonotype: Sequence at one end of the junction differs from germline and may be a read error. The chain has TRBV4-3 and TRBJ2-1; unclear D gene. CDR1 is LGHNA, CDR2 YSLEER, per germline. The CDR3 runs 13 residues. CDR3 sequence: CASNQAPVNEQFF. For the CDR3, the DNA is TGCGCCAGCAACCAAGCCCCGGTGAATGAGCAGTTCTTC.

Notes on this clonotype: With a much larger clone just one base away, this may be a read error. The rearrangement links TRBV29-1 to TRBJ1-1; D might be TRBD1 (5 bases). Trimming removed 7 bases at V and 1 base at J, with 19 bases between. CDR3 size: 15 residues. Germline lookup yields CDR1 SQVTM and CDR2 ANQGSEA. CDR3 sequence (DNA): TGCAGCGGGGGACGGGAAGGCTATCAGAACACTGAAGCTTTCTTT. It is translated as CSGGREGYQNTEAFF.

In regard to this clonotype: One end of the junction does not line up with germline, which may come from a read error. The rearrangement uses TRBV12-3 or TRBV12-4 and TRBJ1-6; D not resolved. The CDR3 consists of 11 residues. CDR3 region: CASSSSSSLYF. CDR3 sequence (DNA): TGTGCCAGCAGTTCATCATCATCCCTCTACTTT.

This clonotype appeared many times. The CDR3 does not end in the conserved phenylalanine or tryptophan, so this is likely a read error. The DNA is left out, because the CDR3 cannot be placed on it with certainty; the CDR3 is given as TCRdb lists it. This chain's CDR3 is CASLTSSGQVSL. The J gene is TRBJ1-1, the V gene TRBV6-5; the D segment call TRBD1 is taken from the table without a DNA check. In germline, CDR1 is MNHEY, CDR2 SVGAGI. Both ends counted, the CDR3 spans 12 residues.